These 25 T cell receptor beta chains were all obtained from the same sample, sequenced in a study of CDR3 diversity in severe acne. A single record per CDR3 protein comes from TCRdb applying MiXCR to the PCR reads. Of about 86,000 distinct CDR3 sequences listed, 45% to 60% are singletons. Sequenced sample: blood. The receptors derive from a male donor in good health, without acne.

In its sample, this clonotype was seen a few times. This chain uses TRBV6-1 with TRBJ2-5; D remains unclear. CDR3 length: 14 residues. The V gene lost 8 bases and the J gene lost 5 bases, with 18 bases spanning the gap. In germline, CDR1 is MNHNS, CDR2 SASEGT. The CDR3: CASGSQQARETQYF. The CDR3 DNA follows: TGTGCCAGCGGGTCTCAGCAGGCTCGGGAGACCCAGTACTTC.

Remarks on this clonotype: An end of the junction differs from the germline gene, which may be a read error. The CDR3 nucleotides read TGTACCACCGGCAGAGGAAGAGACGAGCAGTACTTC. Amino acids: CTTGRGRDEQYF. The chain employs TRBV15 and TRBJ2-7; D is uncertain. Germline CDR1 LNHNV, CDR2 YYDKDF (reference sequence). The CDR3 totals 12 residues.

The chain joins TRBV20-1 to TRBJ2-5, with TRBD1 matching over 10 bases. Germline-derived CDR1 and CDR2 are DFQATT and SNEGSKA (reference sequence). This CDR3 is 13 amino acids long. V dropped 4 bases and J dropped 5; count of bases not matched to a gene: 4. For the CDR3, the DNA is TGCAGTGCTACGACAGGGGGCAGGGAGACCCAGTACTTC. Translation gives CSATTGGRETQYF.

The rearrangement joins TRBV5-4 to TRBJ2-7; 7 bases agree with TRBD1. The V gene's germline CDR1 is SGHNT and CDR2 YYREEE (reference sequence). The CDR3 consists of 13 residues. The J segment lost 4 bases and the V segment lost 3 bases, leaving 4 bases of the junction unmatched. DNA of the CDR3: TGTGCCAGCAGCTGGACAGGATCGTACGAGCAGTACTTC. This codes for CASSWTGSYEQYF.

The chain carries TRBV20-1 and TRBJ1-5; TRBD1 matches 7 bases. CDR3 size: 15 residues. The germline CDR1 and CDR2 sequences are DFQATT and SNEGSKA (reference sequence). Trimming removed 3 bases from V and 0 bases from J; junction bases left unmatched: 5. The CDR3 loop reads CSARGGQDSNQPQHF. In DNA, the CDR3 is TGCAGTGCTAGGGGAGGACAGGATAGCAATCAGCCCCAGCATTTT.

The gene calls are TRBV4-1 and TRBJ2-7, with 9 bases that match TRBD1. CDR1 is MGHRA, CDR2 YSYEKL, per germline. There are 15 residues in the CDR3. The trim removed 3 bases at V and 3 bases at J, leaving 6 bases unmatched. The CDR3 reads CASSQGTGKIYEQYF. The CDR3 DNA is TGCGCCAGCAGCCAGGGGACAGGGAAGATCTACGAGCAGTACTTC.

This clonotype showed up many times. This sequence joins TRBV5-1 and TRBJ2-5; D is unresolved. CDR1 SGHRS and CDR2 YFSETQ come from the germline V gene. This CDR3 has 11 residues. V was pared by 3 bases and J by 3 bases, with 3 bases between. CDR3 nucleotides: TGCGCCAGCAGCTGGAAAGAGACCCAGTACTTC. It translates to CASSWKETQYF.

V and J are TRBV10-3 and TRBJ2-7; D is unclear. The ends were cut back, 10 bases at V and 2 bases at J, with 15 bases in the middle. The CDR3 runs to 13 residues. Germline CDR1 is ENHRY and CDR2 is SYGVKD. The CDR3, as DNA: TGTGCCAGCAGAGTTAGCCTCCCCTACGAGCAGTACTTC. This sequence encodes CASRVSLPYEQYF.

The chain couples TRBV6-4 to TRBJ2-1, with 10 bases matching TRBD2. J lost 12 bases, V lost 0 bases, and 11 bases had no gene match. This CDR3 spans 16 amino acids. Per the germline V gene, CDR1 is MRHNA and CDR2 is SNTAGT. The CDR3 reads CASSDSAGGHTDTQFF. The CDR3 bases are TGTGCCAGCAGTGACTCAGCGGGGGGGCACACAGATACGCAGTTCTTC.

The chain uses TRBV20-1 and TRBJ2-5; D gene uncertain. V was shortened by 3 bases and J by 3 bases, with 8 bases between the two germline ends. The CDR3 is made up of 12 amino acids. Germline CDR1 reads DFQATT; CDR2 reads SNEGSKA (reference sequence). The CDR3 reads CSASTRKETQYF. The CDR3 DNA is TGCAGTGCTAGTACGAGAAAAGAGACCCAGTACTTC.

Only a few counts were recorded for this clonotype. V gene TRBV15 combines with J gene TRBJ2-7; 9 bases fit TRBD2. The CDR3 consists of 14 residues. The germline V gene has CDR1 LNHNV and CDR2 YYDKDF (reference sequence). Trimming at V came to 0 bases and at J to 9 bases, leaving 6 bases not matched to a gene. The CDR3 DNA sequence: TGTGCCACCAGCAGAGATGGCGGGAGGGCCCGGCAGTACTTC. Its protein is CATSRDGGRARQYF.

A word on this clonotype: The CDR3 ends on some other residue instead of the conserved phenylalanine or tryptophan, so this is likely a read error. The DNA is left out, because the CDR3 cannot be placed on it with certainty; the CDR3 is given as TCRdb lists it. V and J are TRBV27 and TRBJ2-1; TRBD1, the table's D call, lacks a check against the DNA. The CDR3 is 15 residues long, ends included. CDR1 MNHEY and CDR2 SMNVEV come from the germline V gene (reference sequence). The CDR3 reads CASKGLGTGYNEQTL.

This clonotype was seen repeatedly, ten times or more. CDR3 nucleotides: TGTGCCATCAGCGAGGGACAGATAAACACTGAAGCTTTCTTT. Protein sequence: CAISEGQINTEAFF. The rearrangement links TRBV10-3 to TRBJ1-1; TRBD1 aligns across 7 bases. Germline assignment: CDR1 ENHRY and CDR2 SYGVKD. CDR3 size: 14 residues. V lost 6 bases, J lost 2 bases, and 6 bases stayed unmatched.

This clonotype was seen repeatedly, ten times or more. The chain links TRBV29-1 to TRBJ2-5; tentatively, D is TRBD2 (6 bases). The CDR3 contains 14 residues. The germline gives CDR1 SQVTM, CDR2 ANQGSEA. V lost 6 bases to trimming and J lost 3 bases, with 17 bases between them. The CDR3 DNA reads as TGCAGCGTCGGAACTAGCTTCGGGGAAGAGACCCAGTACTTC. Its protein product is CSVGTSFGEETQYF.

This clonotype has only one observation. Its ends do not fully match the called genes, so a read error is possible. The genes are TRBV20-1 and TRBJ2-7; no reliable D call. This CDR3 has 11 amino acids. Per germline, CDR1 DFQATT and CDR2 SNEGSKA (reference sequence). This chain's CDR3 is CSARYRYGQYF. CDR3 DNA: TGCAGTGCTAGGTACAGATACGGGCAGTACTTC.

The chain couples TRBV11-1 to TRBJ2-7; 10 bases match TRBD1. CDR3 size: 13 residues. The germline CDR1 and CDR2 sequences are SGHAT and FQDESV (reference sequence). Germline trimming cut 5 bases from V and 6 bases from J; bases unmatched to any gene: 4. The DNA of the CDR3 is TGTGCCAGCAGCGGGACAGGGGTGGGCGAGCAGTACTTC. It translates to CASSGTGVGEQYF.

The table lists this clonotype with many counts. The gene calls are TRBV28 and TRBJ2-5; 12 bases are shared with TRBD2. Germline lookup yields CDR1 MDHEN and CDR2 SYDVKM. The V and J ends lost 7 bases and 0 bases, in that order; junction bases with no gene match: 12. This CDR3 spans 18 amino acids. CDR3 bases: TGTGCCAGCAACACCTGGACTAGCGGGGCGACGTACCAAGAGACCCAGTACTTC. This encodes CASNTWTSGATYQETQYF.

J is TRBJ2-7 and V is TRBV6-1; TRBD2 aligns across 13 bases. Trimming took 6 bases from V and 1 from J; bases not matched to a gene: 3. This CDR3 spans 15 amino acids. Germline V CDR1 and CDR2: MNHNS, SASEGT. CDR3 nucleotides: TGTGCCAGCAGGACTAGCGGGGGGTCGTCCTACGAGCAGTACTTC. It specifies CASRTSGGSSYEQYF.

This clonotype was observed at least ten times. The chain links TRBV2 to TRBJ2-2; unclear D gene. The V and J ends lost 1 base and 1 base respectively, with 4 bases between them. This CDR3 spans 14 amino acids. Germline V gene lookup returns CDR1 SNHLY and CDR2 FYNNEI. The CDR3 sequence is CASSEDMNTGELFF. The CDR3 region has the DNA TGTGCCAGCAGTGAAGACATGAACACCGGGGAGCTGTTTTTT.

This clonotype was seen repeatedly, ten times or more. This chain connects TRBV30 to TRBJ2-5; the match to TRBD2 covers 10 bases. The CDR3 is 15 residues long. The V and J ends lost 5 bases and 5 bases, in that order; junction bases with no gene match: 11. Germline V gene lookup returns CDR1 GTSNPN and CDR2 SVGIG (reference sequence). The DNA for the CDR3 is TGTGCCTGGGCGGCGGAGCGGGGGGGCGCGGAGACCCAGTACTTC. Its protein is CAWAAERGGAETQYF. The whole variable domain, filled in from reference TRBV30 and TRBJ2-5, reads SQTIHQWPATLVQPVGSPLSLECTVEGTSNPNLYWYRQAAGRGLQLLFYSVGIGQISSEVPQNLSASRPQDRQFILSSKKLLLSDSGFYLCAWAAERGGAETQYFGPGTRLLVL.

This clonotype came up many times. The genes are TRBV6-4 and TRBJ2-2, with D perhaps matching TRBD2 (5 bases). The CDR3 covers 15 residues. The V end lost 0 bases, the J end lost 5 bases, and 10 bases lay between the germline ends. CDR1 and CDR2 from the germline V gene are MRHNA and SNTAGT. This chain's CDR3 is CASSDSDSGTGELFF. The CDR3 DNA is TGTGCCAGCAGTGACTCCGATTCGGGGACCGGGGAGCTGTTTTTT.

The CDR3 DNA is TGCAGTGCTAGAGGCCAGGGGAGGGACAATCAGCCCCAGCATTTT. Amino acid sequence: CSARGQGRDNQPQHF. The chain recombines TRBV20-1 with TRBJ1-5; a weak D match, TRBD1 (6 bases). The V end lost 1 base, the J end lost 3 bases, and 13 bases lay between the germline ends. The CDR3 runs 15 residues. Per the germline V gene, CDR1 is DFQATT and CDR2 is SNEGSKA (reference sequence).

This clonotype is deemed medium-sized. V usage is TRBV15 and J usage is TRBJ1-1; 7 positions agree with TRBD1. The germline CDR1 and CDR2 sequences are LNHNV and YYDKDF (reference sequence). This CDR3 is built from 16 residues. V trimming: 3 bases; J trimming: 3 bases; junction bases outside the gene matches: 10. The CDR3 region is CATSSPYRGGYTEAFF. In DNA form, the CDR3 reads TGTGCCACCAGCAGCCCCTACAGGGGAGGTTACACTGAAGCTTTCTTT. The variable domain in full, completed from reference TRBV15 and TRBJ1-1, reads DAMVIQNPRYQVTQFGKPVTLSCSQTLNHNVMYWYQQKSSQAPKLLFHYYDKDFNNEADTPDNFQSRRPNTSFCFLDIRSPGLGDTAMYLCATSSPYRGGYTEAFFGQGTRLTVV.

Comment on this clonotype: The DNA is omitted, as the CDR3 cannot be located on it reliably, and the CDR3 follows TCRdb's listing. This chain joins TRBV11-2 and TRBJ1-2. CDR1 SGHAT and CDR2 FQNNGV come from the germline V gene. The CDR3 is 20 residues long, counting both termini. The CDR3 here is CASSFSAGQETQYFGPGYTF.

This clonotype was picked up a small number of times. Without the conserved terminal phenylalanine or tryptophan, this CDR3 likely stems from a read error. This rearrangement joins TRBV6-4 to TRBJ2-1; 13 nucleotides align to TRBD2. From germline, CDR1 is MRHNA and CDR2 SNTAGT. The ends lost 4 bases at V and 1 base at J; junction bases unmatched: 1. CDR3 length: 16 amino acids. The CDR3 here is CASSVTSGGSYNEQFR. The CDR3 DNA is TGTGCCAGCAGTGTGACTAGCGGGGGGTCCTACAATGAGCAGTTCAGA.